The 8 T cell receptor beta chains presented below share a single source sample, sequenced in a study of CD8 T cells in Susac syndrome. A quantity of about 0.45 to 1 ug RNA underwent reverse transcription using random hexamers. One entry per CDR3 protein results from TCRdb running MiXCR on the immunoSEQ multiplex PCR reads. The table shows more than 80,000 distinct CDR3 sequences, with approximately 95% occurring only once. The sample consisted of CD8+ T cells from PBMCs. These receptors came from a human donor with Susac syndrome.

The chain is built from TRBV9 and TRBJ1-3; a weak D match, TRBD1 (5 bases). The CDR3 extends over 14 amino acids. CDR1 is SGDLS and CDR2 is YYNGEE in the germline V gene. The V and J ends lost 3 bases and 4 bases respectively, with 11 bases between them. CDR3 sequence reads: CASSGGGFGNTIYF. DNA for the CDR3: TGTGCCAGCAGCGGTGGGGGGTTCGGAAACACCATATATTTT. The whole variable domain, remainder taken from reference TRBV9 and TRBJ1-3, is DSGVTQTPKHLITATGQRVTLRCSPRSGDLSVYWYQQSLDQGLQFLIQYYNGEERAKGNILERFSAQQFPDLHSELNLSSLELGDSALYFCASSGGGFGNTIYFGEGSWLTVV.

This chain uses TRBV29-1 with TRBJ2-1, with 7 bases that match TRBD1. The CDR3 sequence is 15 residues long. V was pared by 2 bases and J by 7 bases, with 11 bases of the junction left unmatched. Germline V gives CDR1 SQVTM, CDR2 ANQGSEA. CDR3 in DNA: TGCAGCGTTGAACCGAGGGGGCGCAAATTAAATGAGCAGTTCTTC. Residues: CSVEPRGRKLNEQFF.

The chain carries TRBV9 and TRBJ1-5, with 8 bases fitting TRBD1. Germline V gene sequence: CDR1 SGDLS, CDR2 YYNGEE. The ends lost 4 bases at V and 8 bases at J; junction bases unmatched: 8. The CDR3 length is 14 residues. CDR3 coding DNA: TGTGCCAGCAGCCAGACAGGGGAGGTTGAGCCCCAGCATTTT. Residues: CASSQTGEVEPQHF.

This clonotype was counted once. V usage is TRBV6-5 and J usage is TRBJ2-3; no firm D call. The CDR3 is 14 residues long. CDR1 and CDR2 from the germline V gene are MNHEY and SVGAGI. Trimming took 6 bases from V and 0 from J, leaving 10 bases between them. The CDR3 loop reads CASRSFSSTDTQYF. The CDR3 DNA sequence: TGTGCCAGCAGATCATTTTCTAGCACAGATACGCAGTATTTT.

The chain joins TRBV13 to TRBJ2-2, with a tentative D call TRBD1 (6 bases). This CDR3 comprises 13 residues. Trimming shortened V by 4 bases and J by 6 bases, and 9 bases separated the two germline ends. Per germline, CDR1 PRHDT and CDR2 FYEKMQ (reference sequence). Written as DNA, the CDR3 is TGTGCCAGCAGCTCGGACAGTGCCGGGGAGCTGTTTTTT. Amino acid sequence: CASSSDSAGELFF. The full variable domain, in which reference TRBV13 and TRBJ2-2 provide the parts outside the CDR3, is AAGVIQSPRHLIKEKRETATLKCYPIPRHDTVYWYQQGPGQDPQFLISFYEKMQSDKGSIPDRFSAQQFSDYHSELNMSSLELGDSALYFCASSSDSAGELFFGEGSRLTVL.

The gene calls are TRBV27 and TRBJ1-2, with 8 bases lining up with TRBD1. The CDR3 is 13 amino acids. Germline V gene lookup returns CDR1 MNHEY and CDR2 SMNVEV (reference sequence). After removal of 5 bases from V and 5 bases from J, the junction contained 4 bases not matched to a gene. The CDR3 coding sequence is TGTGCCAGCAGTACTGGGACAGGATATGGCTACACCTTC. This codes for CASSTGTGYGYTF.

J is TRBJ2-1 and V is TRBV3-1, with D tentatively TRBD2 (5 bases). Deletions cut 0 bases from V and 6 bases from J, with 12 bases between. Germline lookup yields CDR1 LGHDT and CDR2 YNNKEL (reference sequence). CDR3 size: 15 residues. CDR3 in DNA: TGTGCCAGCAGCCAAGAACCCCTCACTAGCAATGAGCAGTTCTTC. Its translation: CASSQEPLTSNEQFF.

The chain uses TRBV3-1 and TRBJ2-1; D gene uncertain. Trimming took 7 bases from V and 5 from J, leaving 18 bases between them. The germline gives CDR1 LGHDT, CDR2 YNNKEL (reference sequence). The CDR3 has 15 amino acids. The CDR3 nucleotides read TGTGCCAGCAAGTCCACCGAAGGACGAGACAATGAGCAGTTCTTC. This gives the protein CASKSTEGRDNEQFF.